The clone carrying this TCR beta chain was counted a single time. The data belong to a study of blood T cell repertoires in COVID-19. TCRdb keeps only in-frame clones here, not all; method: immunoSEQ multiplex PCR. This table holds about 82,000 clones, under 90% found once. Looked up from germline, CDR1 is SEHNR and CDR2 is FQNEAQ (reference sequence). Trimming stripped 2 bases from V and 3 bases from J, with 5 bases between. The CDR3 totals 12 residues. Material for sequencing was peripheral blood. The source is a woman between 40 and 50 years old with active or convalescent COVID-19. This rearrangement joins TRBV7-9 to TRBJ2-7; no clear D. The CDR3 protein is CASSLRDYEQYF. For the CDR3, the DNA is TGTGCCAGCAGCTTACGAGACTACGAGCAGTACTTC.